This T cell receptor (beta chain) was obtained from a study of blood T cell repertoires in COVID-19. V lost 0 bases and J lost 2, with 8 bases in between. Germline V CDR1 and CDR2: GTSNPN, SVGIG (reference sequence). This CDR3 has 14 residues. Data came from immunoSEQ multiplex PCR; TCRdb stores just in-frame clones and leaves some out. This repertoire shows about 500,000 clones, roughly 89% found once; its top ten account for 7.8%. Input material: peripheral blood. This chain uses TRBV30 with TRBJ1-3; D call uncertain. This clonotype was sampled from a woman aged 50 to 60 with COVID-19, enrolled during active disease. The CDR3 nucleotides are TGTGCCTGGAGTGTAACGACAACTGGAAACACCATATATTTT. Protein product: CAWSVTTTGNTIYF. Supplemented by reference TRBV30 and TRBJ1-3, the full variable domain reads SQTIHQWPATLVQPVGSPLSLECTVEGTSNPNLYWYRQAAGRGLQLLFYSVGIGQISSEVPQNLSASRPQDRQFILSSKKLLLSDSGFYLCAWSVTTTGNTIYFGEGSWLTVV.